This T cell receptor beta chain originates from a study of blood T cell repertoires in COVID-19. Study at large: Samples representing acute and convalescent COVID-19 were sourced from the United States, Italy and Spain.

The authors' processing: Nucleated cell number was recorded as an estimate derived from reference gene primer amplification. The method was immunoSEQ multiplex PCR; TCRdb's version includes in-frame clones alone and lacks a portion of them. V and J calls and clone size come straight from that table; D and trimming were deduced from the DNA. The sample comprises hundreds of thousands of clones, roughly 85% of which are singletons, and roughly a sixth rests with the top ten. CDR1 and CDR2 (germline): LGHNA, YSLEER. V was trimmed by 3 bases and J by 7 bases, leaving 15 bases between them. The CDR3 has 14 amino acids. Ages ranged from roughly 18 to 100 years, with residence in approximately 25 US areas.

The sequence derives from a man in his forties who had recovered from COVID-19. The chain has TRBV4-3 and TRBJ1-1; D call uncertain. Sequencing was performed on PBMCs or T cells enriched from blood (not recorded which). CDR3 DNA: TGCGCCAGCAGCCACCGAAACATGTACAGTGAAGCTTTCTTT. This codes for CASSHRNMYSEAFF.